Listed below are T cell receptor beta chains from one sample, sequenced in a study of blood T cell repertoires in COVID-19. Profiling relied on immunoSEQ multiplex PCR, and the TCRdb table lists in-frame clones only, not all of them. The table shows a few hundred thousand clones, with over 85% occurring only once. The material sequenced was PBMCs or T cells enriched from blood (not recorded which). The receptors shown here come from a woman in her thirties who had recovered from COVID-19. The CDR3 runs from the conserved cysteine through the conserved F or W. A D gene is named only where the DNA matches it firmly. Size is omitted from some rows. Given values are once, few, many or a class for expanded clones.

v_call	cdr3_length	clone_size	d_call	j_call	cdr3_nt	cdr3_aa
TRBV2	13	.	.	TRBJ1-2	TGTGCCAGCTCTGGCAGGGTCGGCTATGGCTACACCTTC	CASSGRVGYGYTF
TRBV2	18	.	TRBD1	TRBJ1-4	TGTGCCAGCAGCGATATTTACGGACAGGGCGAAGCTAATGAAAAACTGTTTTTT	CASSDIYGQGEANEKLFF
TRBV18	16	.	.	TRBJ1-1	TGTGCCAGCTCACCAACCAATCTCAGGGAGAACACTGAAGCTTTCTTT	CASSPTNLRENTEAFF
TRBV19	15	.	.	TRBJ2-7	TGTGCCAGTAGTCCCACAGTCCTCTTGGGAGACGAGCAGTACTTC	CASSPTVLLGDEQYF
TRBV10-2	16	once	.	TRBJ2-3	TGCGCCAGCAGTGGCCTTACTTCCTCTAAACCAGATACGCAGTATTTT	CASSGLTSSKPDTQYF
TRBV29-1	16	.	TRBD2	TRBJ2-1	TGCAGCGTCCAGGGGACTAGCGGGCGCCCTCGGGATGAGCAGTTCTTC	CSVQGTSGRPRDEQFF
TRBV5-1	14	.	.	TRBJ2-3	TGCGCCAGCAGCGAGATCCGTGGCACAGATACGCAGTATTTT	CASSEIRGTDTQYF
TRBV6-5	14	.	TRBD2	TRBJ2-1	TGTGCCAGCAGTAAACGCGGGGGATACAATGAGCAGTTCTTC	CASSKRGGYNEQFF
TRBV7-7	17	.	TRBD1	TRBJ1-6	TGTGCTAGCAGGTTCCGGGGGACAGGAGCAGGGAATTCACCCCTCCACTTT	CASRFRGTGAGNSPLHF
TRBV28	17	.	TRBD1	TRBJ2-6	TGTGCCAGCAGCCCCGGGACAGGGGTAAGGGGGGCCAACGTCCTGACTTTC	CASSPGTGVRGANVLTF
TRBV5-1	15	.	TRBD1	TRBJ1-1	TGCGCCAGCAGCCCACTCCGGATACAGGGGGCTGAAGCTTTCTTT	CASSPLRIQGAEAFF
TRBV11-2	16	.	.	TRBJ2-7	TGTGCCAGCAACAAAGTAGTGGCAGGGTTGTGGTACGAGCAGTACTTC	CASNKVVAGLWYEQYF
TRBV7-7	15	.	TRBD1	TRBJ2-2	TGTGCTAGCAGCTTAACGACAGGGGCGGGCGGGGAGCTGTTTTTT	CASSLTTGAGGELFF
TRBV19	12	.	.	TRBJ1-1	TGTGCCAGTAGTAGGGGGGTTACTGAAGCTTTCTTT	CASSRGVTEAFF
TRBV5-1	16	.	.	TRBJ2-4	TGCGCCAGCAGCTTGGTTTCAGGGATGGGCAAAAACATTCAGTACTTC	CASSLVSGMGKNIQYF
TRBV7-2	15	.	.	TRBJ1-6	TGTGCCAGCAGCTTCCAGGGTCGGAGAAATTCACCCCTCCACTTT	CASSFQGRRNSPLHF
TRBV7-2	15	.	.	TRBJ1-4	TGTGCCAGCAGCTTAAGGGCAGGGCGACATGAAAAACTGTTTTTT	CASSLRAGRHEKLFF
TRBV18	13	.	.	TRBJ1-2	TGTGCCAGTACCGTAGCGGATAACTATGGCTACACCTTC	CASTVADNYGYTF
TRBV29-1	11	.	TRBD1	TRBJ1-2	TGCAGCGTGACAGGGAGCTATGGCTACACCTTC	CSVTGSYGYTF
TRBV6-5	13	.	.	TRBJ2-5	TGTGCCAGCAGTTCCAACAGGGCAGAGACCCAGTACTTC	CASSSNRAETQYF
TRBV19	20	once	TRBD2	TRBJ2-1	TGTGCCAGTAGTATGCCGTCCTATAGGGCTAGCGGGAGGGTACGCAATGAGCAGTTCTTC	CASSMPSYRASGRVRNEQFF
TRBV9	15	.	TRBD2	TRBJ2-1	TGTGCCAGCAGCGGGACTAGCGGGGTGTACAATGAGCAGTTCTTC	CASSGTSGVYNEQFF
TRBV9	17	.	TRBD2	TRBJ2-2	TGTGCCAGCAGCGCGACTAGCGGGAGAGCGAACACCGGGGAGCTGTTTTTT	CASSATSGRANTGELFF
TRBV2	21	.	TRBD1	TRBJ2-3	TGTGCCAGCAGTGAAGTAAATTGGGAAGGATCCGGGACAGACTACACAGATACGCAGTATTTT	CASSEVNWEGSGTDYTDTQYF
TRBV6-5	14	.	.	TRBJ1-2	TGTGCCATCGAGCGTTGGGGCAATAACTATGGCTACACCTTC	CAIERWGNNYGYTF
TRBV5-1	17	few	TRBD1	TRBJ1-1	TGCGCCAGCAGCTTGGCCTTCGGGACAGGGGACGACACTGAAGCTTTCTTT	CASSLAFGTGDDTEAFF
TRBV28	15	.	.	TRBJ2-2	TGTGCCAGCAGTTTAGGAGGGAGGCCCACCGGGGAGCTGTTTTTT	CASSLGGRPTGELFF
TRBV6-5	14	.	.	TRBJ1-2	TGTGCCAGCAGTTATAACCCTGACAGGCCTGGCTACACCTTC	CASSYNPDRPGYTF